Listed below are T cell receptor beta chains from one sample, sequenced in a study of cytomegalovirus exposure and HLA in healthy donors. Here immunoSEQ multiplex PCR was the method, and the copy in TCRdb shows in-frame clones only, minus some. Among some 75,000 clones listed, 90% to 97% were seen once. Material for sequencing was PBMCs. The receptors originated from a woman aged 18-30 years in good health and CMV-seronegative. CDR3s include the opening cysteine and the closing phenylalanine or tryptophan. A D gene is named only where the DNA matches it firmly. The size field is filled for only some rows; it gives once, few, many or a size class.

CDR3: CAWSLGLAGTYEQYF
DNA: TGTGCCTGGAGTCTGGGACTAGCGGGAACCTACGAGCAGTACTTC
length: 15
J: TRBJ2-7
V: TRBV30
D: TRBD2
size: -

CDR3: CASSFYKDRANEQYF
DNA: TGTGCCAGCAGCTTCTACAAAGACAGGGCCAACGAGCAGTACTTC
length: 15
J: TRBJ2-7
V: TRBV7-9
D: TRBD1
size: -

CDR3: CASSQEGTVPYEQYF
DNA: TGCGCCAGCAGCCAAGAAGGGACAGTACCCTACGAGCAGTACTTC
length: 15
J: TRBJ2-7
V: TRBV4-1
D: TRBD1
size: -

CDR3: CASSFTLTSGNTGELFF
DNA: TGTGCCAGCAGCTTTACCCTCACTAGCGGGAACACCGGGGAGCTGTTTTTT
length: 17
J: TRBJ2-2
V: TRBV12-1
D: -
size: -

CDR3: CASSAAGGKNIQYF
DNA: TGTGCCAGCAGTGCGGCAGGGGGCAAAAACATTCAGTACTTC
length: 14
J: TRBJ2-4
V: TRBV6-4
D: TRBD1
size: -

CDR3: CASSIGTSGTNEQFF
DNA: TGTGCCAGCAGTATCGGGACTAGTGGGACGAATGAGCAGTTCTTC
length: 15
J: TRBJ2-1
V: TRBV27
D: TRBD2
size: -

CDR3: CAWTAAGDTQYF
DNA: TGTGCCTGGACGGCAGCAGGGGATACGCAGTATTTT
length: 12
J: TRBJ2-3
V: TRBV30
D: -
size: once

CDR3: CASSPPSGGETQYF
DNA: TGTGCCAGCTCACCACCTAGCGGTGGAGAGACCCAGTACTTC
length: 14
J: TRBJ2-5
V: TRBV18
D: -
size: -

CDR3: CASSIGMEGQPQHF
DNA: TGTGCCAGTAGTATAGGGATGGAGGGGCAGCCCCAGCATTTT
length: 14
J: TRBJ1-5
V: TRBV19
D: -
size: -

CDR3: CASSPRLAGLHEQYF
DNA: TGTGCCAGCTCACCAAGGCTGGCGGGATTACACGAGCAGTACTTC
length: 15
J: TRBJ2-7
V: TRBV18
D: -
size: -

CDR3: CASSGGPRDRGYEQYF
DNA: TGTGCCAGCAGTGGGGGGCCCCGGGACAGGGGTTACGAGCAGTACTTC
length: 16
J: TRBJ2-7
V: TRBV25-1
D: TRBD1
size: -

CDR3: CASSESRQGTGNTEAFF
DNA: TGCGCCAGCAGTGAGTCGAGACAGGGAACGGGGAACACTGAAGCTTTCTTT
length: 17
J: TRBJ1-1
V: TRBV10-1
D: TRBD1
size: -

CDR3: CASSDTGTSSNEQFF
DNA: TGTGCCAGCAGTGACACCGGGACTAGCTCCAATGAGCAGTTCTTC
length: 15
J: TRBJ2-1
V: TRBV7-6
D: TRBD2
size: -